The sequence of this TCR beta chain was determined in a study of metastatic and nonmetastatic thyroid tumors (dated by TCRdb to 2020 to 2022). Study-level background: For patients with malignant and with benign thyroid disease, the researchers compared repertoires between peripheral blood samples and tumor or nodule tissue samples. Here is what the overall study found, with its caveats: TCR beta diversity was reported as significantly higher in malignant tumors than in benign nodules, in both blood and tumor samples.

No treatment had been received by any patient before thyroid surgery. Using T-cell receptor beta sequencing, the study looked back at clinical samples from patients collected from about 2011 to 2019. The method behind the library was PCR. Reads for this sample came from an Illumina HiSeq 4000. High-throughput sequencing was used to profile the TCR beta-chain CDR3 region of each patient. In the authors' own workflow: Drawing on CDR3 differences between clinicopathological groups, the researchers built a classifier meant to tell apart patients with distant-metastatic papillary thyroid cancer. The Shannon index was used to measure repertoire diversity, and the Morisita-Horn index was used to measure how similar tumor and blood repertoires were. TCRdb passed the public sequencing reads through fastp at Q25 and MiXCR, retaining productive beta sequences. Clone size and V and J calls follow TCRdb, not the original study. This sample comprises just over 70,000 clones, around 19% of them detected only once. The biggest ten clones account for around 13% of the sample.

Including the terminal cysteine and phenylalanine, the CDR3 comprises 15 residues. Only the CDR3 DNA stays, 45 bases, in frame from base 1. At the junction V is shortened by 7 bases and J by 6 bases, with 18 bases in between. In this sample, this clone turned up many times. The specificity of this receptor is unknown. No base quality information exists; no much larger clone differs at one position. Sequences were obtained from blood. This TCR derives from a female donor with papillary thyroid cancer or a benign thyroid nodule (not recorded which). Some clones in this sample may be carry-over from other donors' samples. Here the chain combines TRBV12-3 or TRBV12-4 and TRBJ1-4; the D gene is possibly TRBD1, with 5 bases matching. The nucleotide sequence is TGTGCCAGCAATCATCAGGGTGTAATGGATGAAAAACTGTTTTTT. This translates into CASNHQGVMDEKLFF.